These 17 T cell receptor beta chains were sequenced from one sample in a study. From the 5' RACE reads, TCRdb called clonotypes with MiXCR, one entry per CDR3 protein. Counted here are around 50,000 distinct CDR3 sequences, 17% occurring once; the ten biggest clones make up under 3%. Material: naive CD4+ T cells sorted from blood. Subset: naive CD4+ T cells, CD4+CD45RA+CD25-. The receptors come from a female donor with breast cancer.

The gene calls are TRBV5-1 and TRBJ2-5; D possibly corresponds to TRBD1 (5 bases). Between the trimmed V and J ends, which lost 5 bases and 2 bases, there was a span of 10 bases. Germline CDR1 reads SGHRS; CDR2 reads YFSETQ. The CDR3 contains 13 residues. For the CDR3, the DNA is TGCGCCAGCAGACAGACAGAGCAAGAGACCCAGTACTTC. Translation gives CASRQTEQETQYF.

The chain recombines TRBV6-5 with TRBJ2-6, with D unclear. Germline V gene lookup returns CDR1 MNHEY and CDR2 SVGAGI. CDR3 size: 15 residues. Trimming removed 2 bases at V and 4 bases at J, with 9 bases between. For the CDR3, the DNA is TGTGCCAGCAGTTACCTCGGCCTGGGGGCCAACGTCCTGACTTTC. Amino acid sequence: CASSYLGLGANVLTF.

This clonotype was recorded at least ten times. This rearrangement joins TRBV5-6 to TRBJ2-7, with unresolved D. This CDR3 is built from 13 residues. V gave up 0 bases and J gave up 2 bases, with 6 bases separating them. Germline values: CDR1 SGHDT, CDR2 YYEEEE. The CDR3 DNA reads TGTGCCAGCAGCTTGGACAGAGCCTACGAGCAGTACTTC. Translating gives CASSLDRAYEQYF. Combining the CDR3 with reference TRBV5-6 and TRBJ2-7 gives the whole variable domain DAGVTQSPTHLIKTRGQQVTLRCSPKSGHDTVSWYQQALGQGPQFIFQYYEEEERQRGNFPDRFSGHQFPNYSSELNVNALLLGDSALYLCASSLDRAYEQYFGPGTRLTVT.

The chain joins TRBV21-1 to TRBJ1-5. TRBV21-1 is a documented pseudogene. The CDR3 is made up of 15 amino acids. CDR3 coding DNA: TGTGCCAGCAGCGCTAGGAGGAGGGCAAATCAGCCCCAGCATTTT. Encoded protein: CASSARRRANQPQHF.

This clonotype was counted at least ten times. V usage is TRBV20-1 and J usage is TRBJ2-5, with unresolved D. The CDR3 length is 14 residues. V lost 0 bases, J lost 4 bases, and 12 bases lay in between. Germline lookup yields CDR1 DFQATT and CDR2 SNEGSKA (reference sequence). CDR3 loop: CSARDYRQLETQYF. The CDR3 DNA follows: TGCAGTGCTAGAGATTATCGGCAGTTAGAGACCCAGTACTTC.

This clonotype was seen more than once but under ten times. The chain recombines TRBV7-9 with TRBJ1-1, with D uncertain. V gave up 5 bases and J gave up 3 bases, with 16 bases separating them. Germline lookup yields CDR1 SEHNR and CDR2 FQNEAQ (reference sequence). This CDR3 contains 15 residues. The CDR3 loop reads CASSPRQLTDTEAFF. CDR3 coding DNA: TGTGCCAGCAGCCCCCGGCAGTTGACTGACACTGAAGCTTTCTTT.

This clonotype was recorded many times. The chain has TRBV29-1 and TRBJ1-4, with 10 bases that match TRBD1. This CDR3 is 15 amino acids long. The V segment lost 4 bases and the J segment 7 bases; nucleotides outside the gene matches: 9. Germline V CDR1 and CDR2: SQVTM, ANQGSEA. The CDR3 DNA reads as TGCAGCGTTGGTCCCGCCGGGACAGGGGCTGAAAAACTGTTTTTT. Translated: CSVGPAGTGAEKLFF.

The chain has TRBV11-2 and TRBJ2-1; D not certain. Germline V CDR1 and CDR2: SGHAT, FQNNGV. V dropped 5 bases and J dropped 8 bases, with 16 bases sitting between them. The CDR3 has 14 residues. The CDR3, as DNA: TGTGCCAGCAGCCGGCCTAGGAAAGCACATGAGCAGTTCTTC. Its protein is CASSRPRKAHEQFF.

This clonotype was counted many times. The V call is TRBV7-2, the J call TRBJ2-3; D remains unclear. Germline V gives CDR1 SGHTA, CDR2 FQGNSA. Trimming took 4 bases from V and 6 from J, leaving 17 bases between them. The CDR3 consists of 15 residues. The CDR3 region has the DNA TGTGCCAGCAGCTCCCAGGCCCGTATTTTCGATACGCAGTATTTT. Translated: CASSSQARIFDTQYF. Supplemented by reference TRBV7-2 and TRBJ2-3, the full variable domain reads GAGVSQSPSNKVTEKGKDVELRCDPISGHTALYWYRQSLGQGLEFLIYFQGNSAPDKSGLPSDRFSAERTGGSVSTLTIQRTQQEDSAVYLCASSSQARIFDTQYFGPGTRLTVL.

The V gene is TRBV4-1, the J gene TRBJ1-5; possibly TRBD1 for D (5 bases). The CDR3 is 17 residues long. Germline CDR1 reads MGHRA; CDR2 reads YSYEKL. V lost 0 bases and J lost 1, with 13 bases in between. CDR3 sequence (DNA): TGCGCCAGCAGCCAAGATCGACGGGGCAGAAGCAATCAGCCCCAGCATTTT. It specifies CASSQDRRGRSNQPQHF.

Ten or more counts support this clonotype. V usage is TRBV6-6 and J usage is TRBJ1-3, with no clear D. The CDR3 totals 13 residues. V was pared by 7 bases and J by 0 bases, with 7 bases between. Germline V gene data show CDR1 as MNHNY and CDR2 as SVGAGI (reference sequence). The CDR3 loop reads CASTPNSGNTIYF. The CDR3 DNA reads TGTGCCAGCACCCCGAACTCTGGAAACACCATATATTTT.

This clonotype has more than one count but fewer than ten. The chain links TRBV6-1 to TRBJ2-5; TRBD2 agrees at 8 bases. The V gene's germline CDR1 is MNHNS and CDR2 SASEGT. V lost 7 bases and J lost 7; bases outside the gene matches: 11. This CDR3 is built from 14 residues. The CDR3 region has the DNA TGTGCCAGCACTGGGTCGGGGGGGTCGAGGACCCAGTACTTC. It is translated as CASTGSGGSRTQYF.

Notes on this clonotype: The junction shows a germline mismatch at one end, possibly a read error. The rearrangement links TRBV20-1 to TRBJ1-1; D gene ambiguous. The length of the CDR3 is 13 residues. The germline V gene encodes CDR1 DFQATT and CDR2 SNEGSKA (reference sequence). The chain's CDR3 is CSSLGLGHTEVFF. CDR3 DNA: TGCAGTAGCCTCGGCCTTGGGCACACTGAAGTTTTCTTT.

V gene TRBV7-2 combines with J gene TRBJ1-5, with a possible D match to TRBD1 (5 bases). CDR3 size: 13 residues. V dropped 4 bases and J dropped 10 bases, with 14 bases sitting between them. Germline V gives CDR1 SGHTA, CDR2 FQGNSA. CDR3 coding DNA: TGTGCCAGCAGCTCCCGGGACTCTCTCCCCCAGCATTTT. Its translation: CASSSRDSLPQHF. Together with reference TRBV7-2 and TRBJ1-5, the CDR3 gives the full variable domain: GAGVSQSPSNKVTEKGKDVELRCDPISGHTALYWYRQSLGQGLEFLIYFQGNSAPDKSGLPSDRFSAERTGGSVSTLTIQRTQQEDSAVYLCASSSRDSLPQHFGDGTRLSIL.

The chain uses TRBV20-1 and TRBJ2-1; 8 bases match TRBD2. V lost 7 bases and J lost 2; bases outside the gene matches: 4. The CDR3 extends over 13 amino acids. Per germline, CDR1 DFQATT and CDR2 SNEGSKA (reference sequence). CDR3 nucleotides: TGCAGTGTAGAACTAGCGGCCTACAATGAGCAGTTCTTC. Translating it yields CSVELAAYNEQFF.

This clonotype has only a few counts. The chain links TRBV9 to TRBJ2-1, with D possibly TRBD1 on 5 matching bases. Trimming removed 5 bases at V and 3 bases at J, with 18 bases between. The CDR3 has 16 amino acids. The germline CDR1 and CDR2 sequences are SGDLS and YYNGEE. CDR3 sequence: CASRVGATRHYNEQFF. For the CDR3, the DNA is TGTGCCAGCAGGGTTGGGGCGACCCGACACTACAATGAGCAGTTCTTC.

This clonotype was seen a few times. CDR3 residues: CASRWEGTEAFF. DNA for the CDR3: TGTGCCAGCAGATGGGAGGGGACTGAAGCTTTCTTT. The rearrangement joins TRBV2 to TRBJ1-1; D is possibly TRBD1 (5 bases). Trimming shortened V by 6 bases and J by 5 bases, and 10 bases separated the two germline ends. This CDR3 is built from 12 residues. Germline CDR1 SNHLY, CDR2 FYNNEI.